The source of this T cell receptor beta chain is a study of early T cells in non-severe SARS-CoV-2 infection. Trimming removed 1 base at V and 6 bases at J, with 16 bases between. This CDR3 is built from 15 residues. The germline V gene has CDR1 GTSNPN and CDR2 SVGIG (reference sequence). TCRdb processed the 5' RACE reads anew with MiXCR; each CDR3 protein has one entry. Counted here are around 78,000 distinct CDR3 sequences, over 12% occurring once; the ten biggest clones make up roughly 3%. The clonotype was recovered from an adult who was a healthcare worker with PCR-confirmed SARS-CoV-2 infection or an uninfected control (not recorded which). The J gene is TRBJ2-1, the V gene TRBV30; weak D call: TRBD2 (6 bases). Input material: whole blood. The CDR3: CAWSALTSRVNEQFF. DNA of the CDR3: TGTGCCTGGAGTGCTCTTACTAGCCGGGTCAATGAGCAGTTCTTC.